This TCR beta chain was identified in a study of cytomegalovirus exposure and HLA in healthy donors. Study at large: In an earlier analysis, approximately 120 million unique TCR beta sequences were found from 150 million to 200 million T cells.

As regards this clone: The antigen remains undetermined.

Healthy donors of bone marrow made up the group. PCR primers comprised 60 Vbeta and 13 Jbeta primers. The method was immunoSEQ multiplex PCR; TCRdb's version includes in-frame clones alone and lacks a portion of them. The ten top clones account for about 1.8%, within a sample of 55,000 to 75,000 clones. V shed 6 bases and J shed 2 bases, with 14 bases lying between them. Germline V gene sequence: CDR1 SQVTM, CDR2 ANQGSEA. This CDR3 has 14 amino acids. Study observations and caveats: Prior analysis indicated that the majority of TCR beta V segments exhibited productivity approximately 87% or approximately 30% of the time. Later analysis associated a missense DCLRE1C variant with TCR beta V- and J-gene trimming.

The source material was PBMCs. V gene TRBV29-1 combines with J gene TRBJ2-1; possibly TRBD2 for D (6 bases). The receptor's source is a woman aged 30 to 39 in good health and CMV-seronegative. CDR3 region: CSVLLGTPYNEQFF. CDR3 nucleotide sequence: TGCAGCGTGCTGCTCGGGACTCCCTACAATGAGCAGTTCTTC.